The 31 T cell receptor beta chains in this list originate from one sample, sequenced in a study of early T cells in non-severe SARS-CoV-2 infection. Each CDR3 protein gets one entry after TCRdb re-called the 5' RACE reads with MiXCR. The profile shows about 22,000 distinct CDR3 sequences, about 3.7% of them singletons. Sequenced input: whole blood. The receptors were gathered from an adult who was a healthcare worker with PCR-confirmed SARS-CoV-2 infection or an uninfected control (not recorded which).

This clonotype was found many times. This sequence joins TRBV30 and TRBJ2-7, with D possibly being TRBD1 (5 bases). Trimming cost V 3 bases and J 6 bases, with 15 bases left between them. This CDR3 spans 13 amino acids. Germline V CDR1 and CDR2: GTSNPN, SVGIG (reference sequence). The CDR3 DNA reads as TGTGCCTGGAGCCCTAGTAATAGGGGCGAGCAGTACTTC. This sequence encodes CAWSPSNRGEQYF.

This clonotype appeared many times. V gene TRBV20-1 combines with J gene TRBJ1-1; possible D gene TRBD1, 5 bases. Germline V gene lookup returns CDR1 DFQATT and CDR2 SNEGSKA (reference sequence). The CDR3 has 14 residues. Between the trimmed V and J ends, which lost 6 bases and 5 bases, there was a span of 19 bases. This CDR3 is CSALRGPGGTEAFF. The CDR3 coding sequence is TGCAGTGCCCTAAGAGGGCCCGGGGGGACTGAAGCTTTCTTT.

This clonotype was counted many times. V and J are TRBV11-2 and TRBJ2-1; TRBD2 matches 10 bases. CDR3 size: 16 residues. Germline V lookup: CDR1 SGHAT, CDR2 FQNNGV. Unmatched junction bases numbered 6, after V lost 1 base and J lost 6 bases. The CDR3: CASSLVLAGGPNEQFF. In DNA, the CDR3 is TGTGCCAGCAGCTTAGTTTTAGCGGGGGGACCCAATGAGCAGTTCTTC.

The chain links TRBV12-3 or TRBV12-4 to TRBJ2-2; 7 bases agree with TRBD1. The CDR3 is 18 residues long. With V trimmed by 6 bases and J by 0 bases, 13 bases remained unmatched. CDR3 nucleotide sequence: TGTGCCAGCAGCTGGGACAGCTCCAGGCCGACGAACACCGGGGAGCTGTTTTTT. Translating gives CASSWDSSRPTNTGELFF.

Sample share makes this clonotype medium-sized. This chain uses TRBV6-5 with TRBJ1-2; 7 bases match TRBD1. The CDR3 runs to 16 residues. V lost 5 bases, J lost 0 bases, and 9 bases stayed unmatched. The germline V gene encodes CDR1 MNHEY and CDR2 SVGAGI. CDR3 in DNA: TGTGCCAGCAGTCACACAGGGGCGGAAGCTAACTATGGCTACACCTTC. As protein: CASSHTGAEANYGYTF.

This clonotype was detected ten times or more. The rearrangement links TRBV6-2 or TRBV6-3 to TRBJ2-3; the match to TRBD2 covers 7 bases. The V gene's germline CDR1 is MNHEY and CDR2 SVGEGT. Germline trimming cut 6 bases from V and 0 bases from J; bases unmatched to any gene: 12. The CDR3 contains 17 residues. CDR3 sequence reads: CASSPFLAGDSTDTQYF. The CDR3 region has the DNA TGTGCCAGCAGCCCTTTTTTGGCGGGGGATAGCACAGATACGCAGTATTTT.

Judged by abundance, this clonotype is medium-sized. V is TRBV5-1 and J is TRBJ1-4; TRBD1 matches at 7 bases. This CDR3 spans 15 amino acids. Germline V gene data show CDR1 as SGHRS and CDR2 as YFSETQ. With 4 bases clipped from V and 4 bases from J, the junction kept 7 bases outside the gene matches. In nucleotides, the CDR3 is TGCGCCAGCAGCGGAAGACAGGGCGTTAATGAAAAACTGTTTTTT. Its translation is CASSGRQGVNEKLFF.

This clonotype was counted many times. This chain uses TRBV4-1 with TRBJ2-1, with TRBD1 identical over 9 bases. The CDR3 consists of 16 residues. V lost 0 bases and J lost 7; bases outside the gene matches: 7. From germline, CDR1 is MGHRA and CDR2 YSYEKL. The CDR3 here is CASSQEGTGTVNEQFF. In DNA, the CDR3 is TGCGCCAGCAGCCAAGAAGGGACAGGGACGGTAAATGAGCAGTTCTTC.

This clonotype has only a few counts. The rearrangement links TRBV18 to TRBJ2-5; D not resolved. CDR3 length: 12 residues. V dropped 1 base and J dropped 4 bases, with 4 bases sitting between them. Germline CDR1 reads KGHSH; CDR2 reads LQKENI. CDR3 sequence reads: CASSPLRETQYF. DNA of the CDR3: TGTGCCAGCTCACCACTTAGAGAGACCCAGTACTTC. Full variable domain (outside the CDR3, taken from reference TRBV18 and TRBJ2-5): NAGVMQNPRHLVRRRGQEARLRCSPMKGHSHVYWYRQLPEEGLKFMVYLQKENIIDESGMPKERFSAEFPKEGPSILRIQQVVRGDSAAYFCASSPLRETQYFGPGTRLLVL.

This clonotype occurred many times. The chain combines TRBV7-8 with TRBJ2-5, with TRBD2 matching 8 bases. CDR1 is SGHVS and CDR2 is FQNEAQ in the germline V gene. This CDR3 has 17 residues. Unmatched junction bases numbered 18, after V lost 5 bases and J lost 7 bases. The CDR3 coding sequence is TGTGCCAGCAGCCCTAGGCCCTCTTGGGGTAGCGGGGCGACCCAGTACTTC. Translated, it gives CASSPRPSWGSGATQYF.

This clonotype was recorded many times. The chain recombines TRBV29-1 with TRBJ2-5; tentatively, D is TRBD1 (6 bases). V lost 5 bases and J 3 bases, leaving 13 bases between the germline ends. Germline loops: CDR1 SQVTM, CDR2 ANQGSEA. The CDR3 is 13 residues long. CDR3 in amino acids: CSVQPGQKETQYF. The CDR3 DNA follows: TGCAGCGTTCAACCCGGACAGAAAGAGACCCAGTACTTC.

This clonotype was detected many times. The rearrangement links TRBV28 to TRBJ2-1; 9 bases are a match to TRBD1. J was trimmed by 4 bases and V by 8 bases; bases with no gene match: 12. Germline CDR1 reads MDHEN; CDR2 reads SYDVKM. This CDR3 has 16 residues. The CDR3 here is CASASSGQGIYNEQFF. In DNA form, the CDR3 reads TGTGCCAGCGCCTCCTCTGGACAGGGGATATACAATGAGCAGTTCTTC.

The chain combines TRBV5-1 with TRBJ2-1; D remains ambiguous. V lost 0 bases to trimming and J lost 0 bases, with 4 bases between them. CDR1 and CDR2 from the germline V gene are SGHRS and YFSETQ. This CDR3 has 14 residues. This chain's CDR3 is CASSLVPSYNEQFF. The CDR3 DNA follows: TGCGCCAGCAGCTTGGTTCCCTCCTACAATGAGCAGTTCTTC.

This clonotype was counted many times. The rearrangement links TRBV3-1 to TRBJ2-7, with a tentative D call TRBD1 (6 bases). Germline V lookup: CDR1 LGHDT, CDR2 YNNKEL (reference sequence). The CDR3 spans 14 residues. V lost 4 bases and J 1 base, leaving 11 bases between the germline ends. CDR3 sequence (DNA): TGTGCCAGCAGCCCGAGGGACAAATCCTACGAGCAGTACTTC. Its protein is CASSPRDKSYEQYF.

This clonotype was counted many times. The rearrangement joins TRBV27 to TRBJ2-3, with D hard to call. The CDR3 runs to 13 residues. Trimming took off 7 bases at V and 3 bases at J, with 11 bases between the two ends. Germline V gives CDR1 MNHEY, CDR2 SMNVEV (reference sequence). CDR3 DNA sequence: TGTGCCAGCATCCGTTCCGGGACAGATACGCAGTATTTT. Its translation: CASIRSGTDTQYF.

The chain combines TRBV20-1 with TRBJ2-5, with 11 positions matching TRBD1. V was pared by 3 bases and J by 5 bases, with 5 bases of the junction left unmatched. The germline V gene has CDR1 DFQATT and CDR2 SNEGSKA (reference sequence). CDR3 length equals 14 residues. The CDR3 bases are TGCAGTGCTAGTCGTTGGGACAGGGGGGAGACCCAGTACTTC. Translating it yields CSASRWDRGETQYF.

This chain's CDR3 is CASSDGQNSYNEQFF. CDR3 in DNA: TGTGCCAGCAGTGACGGACAAAACTCCTACAATGAGCAGTTCTTC. The rearrangement joins TRBV6-4 to TRBJ2-1; perhaps TRBD1 as D (5 bases). This CDR3 region has 15 residues. Trimming removed 2 bases from V and 0 bases from J, with 8 bases in between. Germline CDR1 MRHNA, CDR2 SNTAGT.

In its sample, this clonotype was seen many times. The chain links TRBV9 to TRBJ2-2; no firm D call. Germline CDR1 reads SGDLS; CDR2 reads YYNGEE. The CDR3 has 17 residues. With 0 bases removed from V and 0 bases from J, the gap between germline ends came to 12 bases. The CDR3 bases are TGTGCCAGCAGCGTAGCTTTGAGGTCTGCGAACACCGGGGAGCTGTTTTTT. Translation: CASSVALRSANTGELFF.

This clonotype was counted many times. This chain uses TRBV3-1 with TRBJ2-4; 8 bases are shared with TRBD2. The V segment lost 1 base and the J segment 6 bases; nucleotides outside the gene matches: 5. The CDR3 loop spans 15 amino acids. Looked up from germline, CDR1 is LGHDT and CDR2 is YNNKEL (reference sequence). CDR3 protein: CASSQVAGPGNIQYF. CDR3 DNA sequence: TGTGCCAGCAGCCAAGTAGCGGGGCCAGGAAACATTCAGTACTTC.

The table lists this clonotype with many counts. The chain is built from TRBV29-1 and TRBJ2-5, with D possibly TRBD1 on 5 matching bases. The V gene's germline CDR1 is SQVTM and CDR2 ANQGSEA. The CDR3 loop spans 12 amino acids. V was trimmed by 7 bases and J by 2 bases, leaving 11 bases between them. The CDR3 DNA reads TGCAGCGCAACACAGGAACAAGAGACCCAGTACTTC. Translation gives CSATQEQETQYF.

By sample share, this clonotype is medium-sized (0.01 to 0.1%). This chain uses TRBV7-8 with TRBJ2-2; TRBD1 matches 9 bases. The V and J ends lost 7 bases and 8 bases, in that order; junction bases with no gene match: 8. Germline CDR1 and CDR2: SGHVS and FQNEAQ. The CDR3 is made up of 14 amino acids. CDR3 DNA sequence: TGTGCCAGCAATTACCGGGACAGGGTTGGGGAGCTGTTTTTT. Translation: CASNYRDRVGELFF.

The table lists this clonotype with many counts. The gene calls are TRBV7-3 and TRBJ1-2, with D unclear. V lost 5 bases and J lost 6, with 16 bases in between. The CDR3 loop spans 14 amino acids. Germline V lookup: CDR1 SGHTA, CDR2 FQGTGA. The CDR3 region has the DNA TGTGCCAGCAGCCCCGGCCCCGTTCCAGATGGCTACACCTTC. This codes for CASSPGPVPDGYTF. The whole variable domain, filled in from reference TRBV7-3 and TRBJ1-2, reads GAGVSQTPSNKVTEKGKYVELRCDPISGHTALYWYRQSLGQGPEFLIYFQGTGAADDSGLPNDRFFAVRPEGSVSTLKIQRTERGDSAVYLCASSPGPVPDGYTFGSGTRLTVV.

Relative to its sample, this clonotype is medium-sized. This chain uses TRBV20-1 with TRBJ2-1, with TRBD1 as a possible D gene (5 bases). The CDR3 length is 13 residues. The germline CDR1 and CDR2 sequences are DFQATT and SNEGSKA (reference sequence). V gave up 6 bases and J gave up 6 bases, with 15 bases separating them. The chain's CDR3 is CSAERQLGNEQFF. Written as DNA, the CDR3 is TGCAGTGCAGAGAGACAGTTGGGCAATGAGCAGTTCTTC.

The table lists this clonotype with many counts. The chain uses TRBV5-1 and TRBJ2-2; D remains unclear. Germline V gene data show CDR1 as SGHRS and CDR2 as YFSETQ. The CDR3 runs to 16 residues. V was cut by 0 bases and J by 0 bases, with 9 bases left in between. The CDR3, as DNA: TGCGCCAGCAGCTTGGTTTGGACGGCGAACACCGGGGAGCTGTTTTTT. As protein: CASSLVWTANTGELFF.

This clonotype came up many times. This chain joins TRBV6-2 or TRBV6-3 and TRBJ2-7, with 9 bases fitting TRBD1. This CDR3 region has 16 residues. The V segment lost 2 bases and the J segment 4 bases; nucleotides outside the gene matches: 9. Germline assignment: CDR1 MNHEY and CDR2 SVGEGT. CDR3 sequence reads: CASSYPMLTGGYEQYF. CDR3 sequence (DNA): TGTGCCAGCAGTTACCCGATGTTGACAGGGGGTTACGAGCAGTACTTC.

This clonotype came up many times. The rearrangement links TRBV10-3 to TRBJ2-4, with D possibly TRBD1 on 7 matching bases. CDR1 is ENHRY, CDR2 SYGVKD, per germline. V lost 11 bases and J lost 6, with 20 bases in between. The CDR3 contains 14 residues. CDR3 sequence (DNA): TGTGCCTCTGGGGGCGGGACAGAACGAAACATTCAGTACTTC. Its translation: CASGGGTERNIQYF.

This clonotype was recorded many times. The V and J genes are TRBV29-1 and TRBJ2-1; perhaps TRBD2 as D (6 bases). V was clipped by 0 bases and J by 0 bases, with 12 bases between them. In germline, CDR1 is SQVTM, CDR2 ANQGSEA. The CDR3 is made up of 16 amino acids. CDR3 sequence: CSVEDDRESSYNEQFF. CDR3 sequence (DNA): TGCAGCGTTGAAGATGACCGGGAGAGCTCCTACAATGAGCAGTTCTTC.

This clonotype has ten or more counts. V is TRBV12-3 or TRBV12-4 and J is TRBJ2-7, with 11 bases aligning to TRBD2. This CDR3 has 15 amino acids. The J segment lost 3 bases and the V segment lost 5 bases, leaving 6 bases of the junction unmatched. The CDR3 sequence is CASSQTSGIRYEQYF. The CDR3 coding sequence is TGTGCCAGCAGTCAGACTAGCGGGATACGCTACGAGCAGTACTTC.

This clonotype has a count of ten or more. The genes are TRBV20-1 and TRBJ2-7, with 7 nucleotides matching TRBD2. CDR1 and CDR2 from the germline V gene are DFQATT and SNEGSKA (reference sequence). CDR3 length equals 14 residues. With 7 bases clipped from V and 3 bases from J, the junction kept 12 bases outside the gene matches. The CDR3 region is CSVSPLGLGYEQYF. The DNA for the CDR3 is TGCAGTGTTAGCCCCCTAGGACTAGGCTACGAGCAGTACTTC.

This clonotype was observed a handful of times. The V gene is TRBV5-1, the J gene TRBJ1-1; D uncertain. This CDR3 region has 12 residues. CDR1 is SGHRS, CDR2 YFSETQ, per germline. V was shortened by 4 bases and J by 11 bases, with 15 bases between the two germline ends. CDR3 coding DNA: TGCGCCAGCAGCCCGGACGGGCTCAAGGCTTTCTTT. Amino acid sequence: CASSPDGLKAFF.

This clonotype was recorded many times. The chain employs TRBV5-5 and TRBJ1-1, with 9 bases identical to TRBD1. With V trimmed by 4 bases and J by 6 bases, 10 bases remained unmatched. This CDR3 region has 15 residues. The germline CDR1 and CDR2 sequences are SGHKS and YYEKEE (reference sequence). In DNA form, the CDR3 reads TGTGCCAGCAGCCCGGGGGACAGGGTATCGGCTGAAGCTTTCTTT. Translation gives CASSPGDRVSAEAFF.